This T cell receptor beta chain emerged from a study of blood T cell repertoires in COVID-19. Background on the study: There were acute and convalescent COVID-19 samples, and they came from the United States, Italy and Spain.

Original processing notes: Reference gene primer amplification in the assay estimated nucleated cell counts. The table came from immunoSEQ multiplex PCR; TCRdb's copy has only in-frame clones and leaves some out. V and J calls and clone size are given by that table; D and trimming were obtained from the DNA. In the table there are around 120,000 clones, around 87% of which are singletons. CDR1 and CDR2 (germline): ENHRY, SYGVKD. The CDR3 loop spans 12 amino acids. V was clipped by 3 bases and J by 8 bases, with 10 bases between them. This clone was seen a single time. This receptor was identified in a woman aged 70-85 years with acute or convalescent COVID-19. Specimen: peripheral blood. The chain is built from TRBV10-3 and TRBJ1-2; the D gene is possibly TRBD1 (6 bases). The CDR3 is CAISEQGQGYTF. DNA for the CDR3: TGTGCCATCAGTGAACAGGGACAAGGCTACACCTTC.